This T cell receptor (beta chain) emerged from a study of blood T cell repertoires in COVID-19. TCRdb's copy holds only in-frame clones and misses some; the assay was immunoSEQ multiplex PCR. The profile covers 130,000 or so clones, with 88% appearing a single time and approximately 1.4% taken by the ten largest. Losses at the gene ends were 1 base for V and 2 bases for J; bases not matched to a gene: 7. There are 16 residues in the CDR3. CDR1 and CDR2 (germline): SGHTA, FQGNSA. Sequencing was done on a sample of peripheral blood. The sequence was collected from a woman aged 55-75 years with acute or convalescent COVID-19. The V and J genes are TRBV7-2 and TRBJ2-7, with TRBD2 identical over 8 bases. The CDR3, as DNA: TGTGCCAGCAGCTTAGGTACTAGCGGAATTACCTACGAGCAGTACTTC. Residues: CASSLGTSGITYEQYF.